This T cell receptor (beta chain) came from a study of shared clonotypes between healthy human individuals. General study results and limits: When naive CD4 clonotypes were compared across a handful of donors, about 4.8% were shared. Sampling involved blood alone; tissue repertoires likely differ.

V was cut by 6 bases and J by 4 bases, with 6 bases left in between. The CDR3 is 12 amino acids. Germline CDR1 and CDR2: MNHNS and SASEGT. Sequencing was at deep level. Here immunoSEQ multiplex PCR was the method, and the copy in TCRdb shows in-frame clones only, minus some. Seen here are about 820,000 clones, 85% to 95% observed once, and the top ten hold nearly 25%. A word on this clone: No antigen is known for it.

Naive CD8 cells lacked CD45RO and underwent positive selection for CCR7, leaving out terminally differentiated effector memory CD45RA+ cells. The chain carries TRBV6-1 and TRBJ2-2; D is unclear. Sequencing input: naive CD8+ T cells sorted from blood. This clonotype was sampled from a man aged 25-45 years in good health. As DNA, the CDR3 is TGTGCCAGCAGGAGAAGCACCGGGGAGCTGTTTTTT. Translated: CASRRSTGELFF.